These T cell receptor beta chains were read from a single sample in a study of blood T cell repertoires in COVID-19. This table comes from immunoSEQ multiplex PCR, and its TCRdb copy is limited to in-frame clones, with some not included. This table has roughly 330,000 clones, roughly 90% appearing once. The sequenced sample was peripheral blood. The receptors shown here come from a man aged 18 to 30 who had recovered from COVID-19. Both conserved end residues are part of each CDR3. Expanded clones get a size class; other rows say once, few or many, or leave the size out.

cdr3_aa: CASSTGQGQNTEAFF
clone_size: once
j_call: TRBJ1-1
v_call: TRBV18

cdr3_aa: CASSAKGVAYNEQFF
clone_size: once
j_call: TRBJ2-1
v_call: TRBV7-3

cdr3_aa: CASSFGTSGSSYNEQFF
clone_size: -
j_call: TRBJ2-1
v_call: TRBV28

cdr3_aa: CASSRSYTEAFF
clone_size: -
j_call: TRBJ1-1
v_call: TRBV3-1/TRBV3-2

cdr3_aa: CASRTGTGELFF
clone_size: -
j_call: TRBJ2-2
v_call: TRBV9

cdr3_aa: CASSSKRLPGNEQFF
clone_size: -
j_call: TRBJ2-1
v_call: TRBV11-3

cdr3_aa: CASSESAGTGNQPQHF
clone_size: -
j_call: TRBJ1-5
v_call: TRBV2

cdr3_aa: CASSLGLSQPQHF
clone_size: -
j_call: TRBJ1-5
v_call: TRBV7-9

cdr3_aa: CASSQGTGNPYGYTF
clone_size: -
j_call: TRBJ1-2
v_call: TRBV4-1

cdr3_aa: CASSQPGGCGEAFF
clone_size: -
j_call: TRBJ1-1
v_call: TRBV3-1/TRBV3-2

cdr3_aa: CASSTHGGRAFF
clone_size: -
j_call: TRBJ1-1
v_call: TRBV9

cdr3_aa: CASSRTDRGFGYTF
clone_size: -
j_call: TRBJ1-2
v_call: TRBV6-2/TRBV6-3

cdr3_aa: CASSFWEKPYNEQFF
clone_size: -
j_call: TRBJ2-1
v_call: TRBV5-5

cdr3_aa: CASSYQAGAGVIQETQYF
clone_size: -
j_call: TRBJ2-5
v_call: TRBV7-8

cdr3_aa: CASSQATGGSEKLFF
clone_size: -
j_call: TRBJ1-4
v_call: TRBV4-3

cdr3_aa: CASTGDYGYTF
clone_size: -
j_call: TRBJ1-2
v_call: TRBV2

cdr3_aa: CASSWTVNTEAFF
clone_size: -
j_call: TRBJ1-1
v_call: TRBV7-3

cdr3_aa: CASSQETGFVGNQPQHF
clone_size: -
j_call: TRBJ1-5
v_call: TRBV4-1

cdr3_aa: CASSGTGEAFF
clone_size: -
j_call: TRBJ1-1
v_call: TRBV10-2

cdr3_aa: CAISDSTGTYEQYF
clone_size: few
j_call: TRBJ2-7
v_call: TRBV10-3

cdr3_aa: CASSLREGGTDTQYF
clone_size: -
j_call: TRBJ2-3
v_call: TRBV5-4

cdr3_aa: CASSPGGWYGYTF
clone_size: -
j_call: TRBJ1-2
v_call: TRBV28